This T cell receptor beta chain was retrieved from a study of blood T cell repertoires in COVID-19. How the authors handled the data: By means of reference gene primer amplification, nucleated cell counts were estimated. Method: immunoSEQ multiplex PCR; TCRdb's copy keeps in-frame clones and lacks some. That table supplies the V and J calls and clone size; D and trimming were determined from the DNA. The data hold some 150,000 clones, with over 65% observed a single time. This clonotype was sampled from a woman older than 75 with active or convalescent COVID-19. Specimen: peripheral blood.

As DNA, the CDR3 is TGTGCCAGCAGCCGGGGACAGAATAGCAATCAGCCCCAGCATTTT. As protein: CASSRGQNSNQPQHF. The gene calls are TRBV7-2 and TRBJ1-5; 7 nucleotides match TRBD1. With V trimmed by 5 bases and J by 0 bases, 4 bases remained unmatched. The germline gives CDR1 SGHTA, CDR2 FQGNSA. This CDR3 spans 15 amino acids. The complete variable domain, with remaining parts taken from reference TRBV7-2 and TRBJ1-5, reads GAGVSQSPSNKVTEKGKDVELRCDPISGHTALYWYRQSLGQGLEFLIYFQGNSAPDKSGLPSDRFSAERTGGSVSTLTIQRTQQEDSAVYLCASSRGQNSNQPQHFGDGTRLSIL.